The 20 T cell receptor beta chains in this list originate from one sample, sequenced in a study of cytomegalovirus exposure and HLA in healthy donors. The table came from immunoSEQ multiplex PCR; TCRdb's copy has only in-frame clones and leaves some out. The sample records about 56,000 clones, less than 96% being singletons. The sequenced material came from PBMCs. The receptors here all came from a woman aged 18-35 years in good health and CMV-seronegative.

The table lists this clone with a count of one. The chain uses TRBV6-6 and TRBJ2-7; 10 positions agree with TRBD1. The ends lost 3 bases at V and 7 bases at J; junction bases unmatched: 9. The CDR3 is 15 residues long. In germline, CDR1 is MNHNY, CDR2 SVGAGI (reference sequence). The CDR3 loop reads CASSYRTDRGREQYF. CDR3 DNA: TGTGCCAGCAGTTATCGGACTGACAGGGGGCGTGAGCAGTACTTC.

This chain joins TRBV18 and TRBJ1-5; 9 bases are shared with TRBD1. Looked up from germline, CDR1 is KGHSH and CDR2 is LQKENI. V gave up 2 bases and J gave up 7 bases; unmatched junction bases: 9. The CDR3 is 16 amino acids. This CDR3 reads CASSPKGQGVWQPQHF. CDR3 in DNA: TGTGCCAGCTCACCAAAGGGACAGGGTGTTTGGCAGCCCCAGCATTTT. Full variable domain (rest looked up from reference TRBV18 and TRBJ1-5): NAGVMQNPRHLVRRRGQEARLRCSPMKGHSHVYWYRQLPEEGLKFMVYLQKENIIDESGMPKERFSAEFPKEGPSILRIQQVVRGDSAAYFCASSPKGQGVWQPQHFGDGTRLSIL.

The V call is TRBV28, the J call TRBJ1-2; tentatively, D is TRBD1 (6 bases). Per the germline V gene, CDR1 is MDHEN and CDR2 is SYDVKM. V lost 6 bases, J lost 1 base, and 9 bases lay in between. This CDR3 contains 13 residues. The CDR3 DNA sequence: TGTGCCAGCAGAGGGGACAATAACTATGGCTACACCTTC. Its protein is CASRGDNNYGYTF.

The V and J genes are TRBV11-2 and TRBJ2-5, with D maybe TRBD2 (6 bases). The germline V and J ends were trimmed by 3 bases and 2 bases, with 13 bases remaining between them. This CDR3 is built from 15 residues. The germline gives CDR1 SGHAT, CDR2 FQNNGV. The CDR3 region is CASSLAGGEQETQYF. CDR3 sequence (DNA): TGTGCCAGCAGCTTGGCGGGCGGGGAACAAGAGACCCAGTACTTC.

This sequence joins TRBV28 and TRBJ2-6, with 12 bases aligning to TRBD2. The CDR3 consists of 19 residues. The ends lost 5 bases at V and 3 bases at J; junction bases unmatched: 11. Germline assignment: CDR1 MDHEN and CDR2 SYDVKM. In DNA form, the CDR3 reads TGTGCCAGCAGTCGAGCCAAGACTAGCGGGAGACGTGGGGCCAACGTCCTGACTTTC. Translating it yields CASSRAKTSGRRGANVLTF.

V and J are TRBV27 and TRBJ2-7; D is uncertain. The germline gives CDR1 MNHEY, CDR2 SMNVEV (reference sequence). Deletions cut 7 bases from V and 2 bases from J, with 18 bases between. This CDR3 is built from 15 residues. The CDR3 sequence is CASTPPRQLAYEQYF. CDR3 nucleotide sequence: TGTGCCAGCACCCCCCCTCGGCAGCTAGCCTACGAGCAGTACTTC.

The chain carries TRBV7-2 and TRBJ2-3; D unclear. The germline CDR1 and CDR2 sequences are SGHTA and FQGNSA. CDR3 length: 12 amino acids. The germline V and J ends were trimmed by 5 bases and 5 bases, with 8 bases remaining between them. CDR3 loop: CASSQTGDTQYF. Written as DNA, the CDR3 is TGTGCCAGCAGCCAGACTGGAGATACGCAGTATTTT.

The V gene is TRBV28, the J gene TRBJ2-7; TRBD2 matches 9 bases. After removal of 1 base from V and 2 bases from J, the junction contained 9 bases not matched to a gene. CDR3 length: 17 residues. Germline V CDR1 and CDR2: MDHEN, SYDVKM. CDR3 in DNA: TGTGCCAGCAGTTTATTAGGTTGGGCTAGCGGGGCCTACGAGCAGTACTTC. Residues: CASSLLGWASGAYEQYF.

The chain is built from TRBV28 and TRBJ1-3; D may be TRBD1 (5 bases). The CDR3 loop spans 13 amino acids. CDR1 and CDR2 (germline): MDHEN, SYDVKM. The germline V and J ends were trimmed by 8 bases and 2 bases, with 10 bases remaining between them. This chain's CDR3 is CASQTETGNTIYF. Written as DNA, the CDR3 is TGTGCCAGCCAGACAGAAACTGGAAACACCATATATTTT.

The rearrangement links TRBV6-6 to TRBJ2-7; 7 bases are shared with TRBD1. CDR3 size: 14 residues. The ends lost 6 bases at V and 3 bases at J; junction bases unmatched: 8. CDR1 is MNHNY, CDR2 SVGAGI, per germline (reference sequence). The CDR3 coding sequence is TGTGCCAGCAGCGAGACAGGGTTGGACTACGAGCAGTACTTC. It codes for CASSETGLDYEQYF.

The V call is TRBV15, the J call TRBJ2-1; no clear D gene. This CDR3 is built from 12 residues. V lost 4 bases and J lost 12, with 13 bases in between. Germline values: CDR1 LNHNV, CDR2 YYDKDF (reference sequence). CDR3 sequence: CATSTPAARQFF. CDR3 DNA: TGTGCCACCAGCACTCCGGCGGCCAGGCAGTTCTTC. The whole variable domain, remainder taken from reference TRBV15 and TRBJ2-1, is DAMVIQNPRYQVTQFGKPVTLSCSQTLNHNVMYWYQQKSSQAPKLLFHYYDKDFNNEADTPDNFQSRRPNTSFCFLDIRSPGLGDTAMYLCATSTPAARQFFGPGTRLTVL.

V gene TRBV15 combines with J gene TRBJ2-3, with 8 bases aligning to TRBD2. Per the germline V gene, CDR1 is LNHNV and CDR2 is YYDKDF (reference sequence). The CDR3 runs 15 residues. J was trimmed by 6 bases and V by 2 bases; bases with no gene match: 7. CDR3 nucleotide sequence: TGTGCCACCAGCAGAACAGCGGGGGCGGGGGATACGCAGTATTTT. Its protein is CATSRTAGAGDTQYF.

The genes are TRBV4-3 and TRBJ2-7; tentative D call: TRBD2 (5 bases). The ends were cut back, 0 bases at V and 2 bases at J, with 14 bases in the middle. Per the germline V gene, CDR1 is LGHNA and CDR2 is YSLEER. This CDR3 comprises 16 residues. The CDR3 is CASSQDAGPSPYEQYF. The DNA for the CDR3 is TGCGCCAGCAGCCAAGATGCTGGGCCTAGCCCCTACGAGCAGTACTTC.

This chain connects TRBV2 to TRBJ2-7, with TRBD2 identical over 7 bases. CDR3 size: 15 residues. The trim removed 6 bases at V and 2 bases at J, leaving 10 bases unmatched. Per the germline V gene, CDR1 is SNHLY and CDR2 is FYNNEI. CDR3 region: CASRTPGLTPYEQYF. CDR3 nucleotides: TGTGCCAGCAGAACCCCGGGACTAACTCCCTACGAGCAGTACTTC.

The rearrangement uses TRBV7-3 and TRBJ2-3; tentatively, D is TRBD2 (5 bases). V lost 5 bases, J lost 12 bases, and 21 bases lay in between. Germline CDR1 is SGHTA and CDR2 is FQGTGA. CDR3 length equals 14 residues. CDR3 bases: TGTGCCAGCAGCCCCGGGAACCCGCACCTTAATCAGTATTTT. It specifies CASSPGNPHLNQYF.

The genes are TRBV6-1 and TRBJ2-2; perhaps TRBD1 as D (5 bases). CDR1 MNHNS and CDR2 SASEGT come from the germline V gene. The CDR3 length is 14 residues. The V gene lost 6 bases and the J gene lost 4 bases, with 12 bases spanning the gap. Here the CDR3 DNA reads TGTGCCAGCAGGGCCCGACAGACCACCGGGGAGCTGTTTTTT. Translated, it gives CASRARQTTGELFF.

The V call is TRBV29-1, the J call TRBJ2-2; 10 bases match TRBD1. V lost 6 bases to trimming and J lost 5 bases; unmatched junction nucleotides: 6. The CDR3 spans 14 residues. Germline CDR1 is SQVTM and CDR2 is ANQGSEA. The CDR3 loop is CSVHRDRGTGELFF. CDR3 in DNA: TGCAGCGTCCACCGGGACAGGGGAACCGGGGAGCTGTTTTTT.

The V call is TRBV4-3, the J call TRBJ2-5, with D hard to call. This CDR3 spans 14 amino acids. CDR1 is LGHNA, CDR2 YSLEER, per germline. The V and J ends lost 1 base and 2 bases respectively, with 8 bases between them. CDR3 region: CASSQGAAQETQYF. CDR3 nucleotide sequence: TGCGCCAGCAGCCAAGGGGCAGCTCAAGAGACCCAGTACTTC.

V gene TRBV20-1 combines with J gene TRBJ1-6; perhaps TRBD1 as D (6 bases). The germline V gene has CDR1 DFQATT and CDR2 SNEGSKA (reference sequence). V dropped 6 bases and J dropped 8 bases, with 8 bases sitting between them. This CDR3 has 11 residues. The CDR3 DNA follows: TGCAGTGCGGGGGCCCATTCACCCCTCCACTTT. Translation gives CSAGAHSPLHF.

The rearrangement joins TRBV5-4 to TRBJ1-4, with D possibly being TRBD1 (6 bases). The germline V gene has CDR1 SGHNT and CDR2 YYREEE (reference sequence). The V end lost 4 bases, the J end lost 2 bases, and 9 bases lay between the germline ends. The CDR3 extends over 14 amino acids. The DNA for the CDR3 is TGTGCCAGCAGCCCTGGGGGCACTAATGAAAAACTGTTTTTT. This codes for CASSPGGTNEKLFF.